What follows are 13 T cell receptor beta chains derived from one specimen sequenced in a study of spatial heterogeneity in lung cancer. Study conclusions and caveats: Intratumoral expanded alpha and beta TCR counts were found to track tumor mutation counts.

The sample's time point: sample taken at primary tumor resection. Antigens of these TCRs are unknown. TCRdb reprocessed the 5' RACE reads with MiXCR, giving one entry per CDR3 protein. In the table there are over 250 distinct CDR3 sequences, about 41% of which are singletons. Here the sequenced sample was lung tumor tissue, taken at surgery. The receptors were gathered from a female donor with early-stage non-small cell lung cancer.

By sample fraction, this clonotype is medium-sized. With the library built for alpha chains, this beta chain is off target and its frequency is not meaningful. V usage is TRBV28 and J usage is TRBJ2-1, with a weak D call TRBD1 (5 bases). Trimming cost V 6 bases and J 6 bases, with 18 bases left between them. Per germline, CDR1 MDHEN and CDR2 SYDVKM. There are 15 residues in the CDR3. CDR3 sequence (DNA): TGTGCCAGCAGGGTTACAGGATCCCCCACCAATGAGCAGTTCTTC. Translating it yields CASRVTGSPTNEQFF.

This clonotype was recorded a few times. This beta chain is a stray read from a library made for alpha chains; its abundance is not meaningful. The V gene is TRBV6-2 or TRBV6-3, the J gene TRBJ2-7; D is unclear. The CDR3 runs 11 residues. V was cut by 0 bases and J by 9 bases, with 6 bases left in between. Germline lookup yields CDR1 MNHEY and CDR2 SVGEGT. The CDR3 sequence is CASSYSMSQYF. The CDR3 DNA is TGTGCCAGCAGTTACTCGATGTCGCAGTACTTC.

As for this clonotype: This beta chain is a stray sequence in a library constructed for alpha chains; its clone size is not meaningful. This chain connects TRBV6-5 to TRBJ2-7; D remains unclear. CDR3 length: 13 residues. Germline V gene data show CDR1 as MNHEY and CDR2 as SVGAGI. The germline V and J ends were trimmed by 5 bases and 5 bases, with 13 bases remaining between them. This chain's CDR3 is CASSTPVTHEQYF. In DNA, the CDR3 is TGTGCCAGCAGTACCCCCGTAACTCACGAGCAGTACTTC.

This clonotype is classed as large (0.1 to 1%). This beta chain turned up in a library designed for alpha chains; as an off-target read, its abundance says little. This sequence joins TRBV7-8 and TRBJ2-7; 9 bases agree with TRBD2. V shed 1 base and J 5 bases; nucleotides not matched to a gene: 9. The CDR3 spans 16 residues. Germline loops: CDR1 SGHVS, CDR2 FQNEAQ. CDR3 residues: CASSLDWNSGSNEQYF. The CDR3 DNA reads TGTGCCAGCAGCTTAGATTGGAATAGCGGGAGCAACGAGCAGTACTTC.

This clonotype was observed a few times. This beta chain represents an off-target read in a library built for alpha chains; its size is of limited meaning. The chain joins TRBV6-5 to TRBJ1-2; 7 bases map to TRBD1. CDR1 is MNHEY and CDR2 is SVGAGI in the germline V gene. This CDR3 spans 12 amino acids. The ends lost 4 bases at V and 6 bases at J; junction bases unmatched: 2. The CDR3 spells CASSWQGDGYTF. Written as DNA, the CDR3 is TGTGCCAGCAGTTGGCAGGGGGATGGCTACACCTTC.

This clonotype is classed as hyperexpanded. This beta chain turned up in a library designed for alpha chains; as an off-target read, its abundance says little. The chain joins TRBV4-3 to TRBJ1-4; 8 bases line up with TRBD1. The CDR3 is 15 residues long. The germline gives CDR1 LGHNA, CDR2 YSLEER. Trimming took 1 base from V and 7 from J; bases not matched to a gene: 5. DNA for the CDR3: TGCGCCAGCAGCCAAGGCGGCAGGGGGCGTGAAAAACTGTTTTTT. As protein: CASSQGGRGREKLFF.

As for this clonotype: A library made for alpha chains picked up this beta chain off target, so its size means little. The chain uses TRBV4-2 and TRBJ2-4; no definite D call. CDR3 length: 14 residues. Between the trimmed V and J ends, which lost 0 bases and 5 bases, there was a span of 8 bases. Germline V CDR1 and CDR2: LGHNA, YNFKEQ. The DNA for the CDR3 is TGTGCCAGCAGCCAAGAGGATAGGCAAAACATTCAGTACTTC. Amino acids: CASSQEDRQNIQYF.

This clonotype was counted only a few times. The library was designed around alpha chains, so this beta chain is a stray read whose abundance carries little weight. This chain connects TRBV6-1 to TRBJ2-3; D gene ambiguous. The CDR3 covers 10 residues. From germline, CDR1 is MNHNS and CDR2 SASEGT. V was clipped by 2 bases and J by 7 bases, with 1 base between them. CDR3 in DNA: TGTGCCAGCAGTGAAAATACGCAGTATTTT. Its translation is CASSENTQYF.

This clonotype showed up just a few times. With the library built for alpha chains, this beta chain is off target and its frequency is not meaningful. J is TRBJ2-7 and V is TRBV6-5, with D tentatively TRBD2 (6 bases). CDR3 length: 13 residues. Germline V gene data show CDR1 as MNHEY and CDR2 as SVGAGI. Trimming took 6 bases from V and 1 from J, leaving 10 bases between them. CDR3 in DNA: TGTGCCAGCAGGCTACGGGAGTCCTACGAGCAGTACTTC. Translated, it gives CASRLRESYEQYF.

To note about this clonotype: This beta chain appears as a stray read in a library generated for alpha chains; its size is not informative. The chain combines TRBV5-1 with TRBJ2-3; the match to TRBD2 covers 7 bases. The CDR3 covers 17 residues. In germline, CDR1 is SGHRS, CDR2 YFSETQ. Trimming took 0 bases from V and 3 from J; bases not matched to a gene: 10. CDR3 DNA: TGCGCCAGCAGCTTGGAGGTGCCGGGAGGAGGGACAGATACGCAGTATTTT. This sequence encodes CASSLEVPGGGTDTQYF.

Comment on this clonotype: In a library made to pick up alpha chains, this beta chain is a stray read with a size that means little. The chain couples TRBV27 to TRBJ2-7, with 7 bases that match TRBD1. There are 15 residues in the CDR3. Losses at the gene ends were 6 bases for V and 3 bases for J; bases not matched to a gene: 11. From germline, CDR1 is MNHEY and CDR2 SMNVEV (reference sequence). CDR3 in amino acids: CASRLTGKLRYEQYF. The CDR3 DNA follows: TGTGCCAGCAGACTGACAGGGAAACTTCGCTACGAGCAGTACTTC.

This clonotype has just one count. Because this beta chain is a stray read in a library intended to capture alpha chains, its abundance should not be given much weight. The chain combines TRBV7-9 with TRBJ2-2, with a weak D call TRBD2 (5 bases). This CDR3 contains 13 residues. V was pared by 1 base and J by 7 bases, with 7 bases between. Germline lookup yields CDR1 SEHNR and CDR2 FQNEAQ (reference sequence). The CDR3 region has the DNA TGTGCCAGCAGCTTAGTAGGAGGCGGGGAGCTGTTTTTT. Translating it yields CASSLVGGGELFF.

By proportion, this clonotype is hyperexpanded. This beta chain came through as a stray read in a library set up for alpha chains, and its size says little. This chain uses TRBV20-1 with TRBJ2-2; D may be TRBD1 (5 bases). Trimming took off 6 bases at V and 1 base at J, with 9 bases between the two ends. CDR1 is DFQATT and CDR2 is SNEGSKA in the germline V gene (reference sequence). The CDR3 contains 13 residues. CDR3 in DNA: TGCAGTGCCCACGGACAGAACACCGGGGAGCTGTTTTTT. Protein: CSAHGQNTGELFF.